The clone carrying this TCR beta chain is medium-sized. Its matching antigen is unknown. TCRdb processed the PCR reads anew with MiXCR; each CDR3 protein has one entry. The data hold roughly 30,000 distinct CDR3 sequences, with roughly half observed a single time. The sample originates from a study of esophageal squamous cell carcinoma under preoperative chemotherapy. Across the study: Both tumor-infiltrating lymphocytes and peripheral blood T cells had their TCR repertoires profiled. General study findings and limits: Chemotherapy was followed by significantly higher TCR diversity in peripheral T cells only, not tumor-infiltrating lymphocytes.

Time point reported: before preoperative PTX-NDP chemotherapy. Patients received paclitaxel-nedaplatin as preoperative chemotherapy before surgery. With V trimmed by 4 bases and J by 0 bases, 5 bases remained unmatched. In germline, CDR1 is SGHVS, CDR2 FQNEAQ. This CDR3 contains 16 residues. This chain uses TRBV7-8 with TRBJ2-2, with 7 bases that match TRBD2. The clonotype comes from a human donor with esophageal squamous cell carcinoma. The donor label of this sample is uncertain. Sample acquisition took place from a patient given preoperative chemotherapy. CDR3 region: CASSWGAGSNTGELFF. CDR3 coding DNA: TGTGCCAGCAGCTGGGGAGCGGGGTCGAACACCGGGGAGCTGTTTTTT.